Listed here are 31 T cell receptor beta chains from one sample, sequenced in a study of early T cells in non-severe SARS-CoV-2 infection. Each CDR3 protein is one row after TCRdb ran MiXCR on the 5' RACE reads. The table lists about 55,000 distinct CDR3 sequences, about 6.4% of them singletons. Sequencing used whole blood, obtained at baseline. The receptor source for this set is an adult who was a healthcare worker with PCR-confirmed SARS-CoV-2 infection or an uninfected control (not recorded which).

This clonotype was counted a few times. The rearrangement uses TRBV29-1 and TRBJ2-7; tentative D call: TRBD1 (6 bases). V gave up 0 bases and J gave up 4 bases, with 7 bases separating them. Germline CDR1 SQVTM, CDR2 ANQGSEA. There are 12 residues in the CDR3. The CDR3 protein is CSVEEGGYEQYF. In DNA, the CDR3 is TGCAGCGTTGAAGAAGGGGGATACGAGCAGTACTTC.

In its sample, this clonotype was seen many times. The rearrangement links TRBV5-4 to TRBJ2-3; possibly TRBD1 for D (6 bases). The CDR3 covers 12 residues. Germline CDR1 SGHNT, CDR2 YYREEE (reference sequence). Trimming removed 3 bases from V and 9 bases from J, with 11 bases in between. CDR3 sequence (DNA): TGTGCCAGCAGCTCGGACAGACAGACGCAGTATTTT. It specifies CASSSDRQTQYF.

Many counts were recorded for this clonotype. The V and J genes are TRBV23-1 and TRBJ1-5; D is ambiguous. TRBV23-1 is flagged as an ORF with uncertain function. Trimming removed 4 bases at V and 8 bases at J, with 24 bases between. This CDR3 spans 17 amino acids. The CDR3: CASSPGAQQRPKEPQHF. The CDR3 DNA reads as TGCGCCAGCAGTCCGGGAGCACAGCAGCGCCCCAAGGAGCCCCAGCATTTT.

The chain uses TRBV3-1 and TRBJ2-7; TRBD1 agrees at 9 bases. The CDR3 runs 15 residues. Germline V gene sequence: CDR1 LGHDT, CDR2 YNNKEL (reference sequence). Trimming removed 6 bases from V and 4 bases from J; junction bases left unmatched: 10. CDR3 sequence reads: CASSHGTGSIYEQYF. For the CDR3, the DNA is TGTGCCAGCAGTCACGGGACAGGGTCAATATACGAGCAGTACTTC.

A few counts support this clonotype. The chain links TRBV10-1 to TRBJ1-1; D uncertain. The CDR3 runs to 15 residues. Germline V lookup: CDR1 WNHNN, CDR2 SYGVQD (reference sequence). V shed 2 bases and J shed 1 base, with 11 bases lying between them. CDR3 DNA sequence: TGCGCCAGCAGTGAGATCGTAGGCTCGAACACTGAAGCTTTCTTT. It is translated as CASSEIVGSNTEAFF.

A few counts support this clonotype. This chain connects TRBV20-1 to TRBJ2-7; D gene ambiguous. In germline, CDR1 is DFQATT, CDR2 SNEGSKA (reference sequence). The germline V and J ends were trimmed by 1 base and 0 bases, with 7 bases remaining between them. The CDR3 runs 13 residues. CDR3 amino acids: CSARAIDSYEQYF. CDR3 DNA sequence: TGCAGTGCTAGAGCTATTGACTCCTACGAGCAGTACTTC.

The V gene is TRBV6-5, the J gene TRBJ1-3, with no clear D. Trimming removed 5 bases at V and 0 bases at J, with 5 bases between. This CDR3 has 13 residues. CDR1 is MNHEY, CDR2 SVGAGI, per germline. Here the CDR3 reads CASSLHSGNTIYF. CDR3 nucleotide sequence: TGTGCCAGCAGTCTCCACTCTGGAAACACCATATATTTT.

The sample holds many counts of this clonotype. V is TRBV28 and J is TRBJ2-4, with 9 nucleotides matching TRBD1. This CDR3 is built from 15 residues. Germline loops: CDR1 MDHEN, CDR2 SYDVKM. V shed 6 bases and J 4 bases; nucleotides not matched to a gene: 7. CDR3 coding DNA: TGTGCCAGCAGACGCCCGGGACAGGGAAAAAACATTCAGTACTTC. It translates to CASRRPGQGKNIQYF.

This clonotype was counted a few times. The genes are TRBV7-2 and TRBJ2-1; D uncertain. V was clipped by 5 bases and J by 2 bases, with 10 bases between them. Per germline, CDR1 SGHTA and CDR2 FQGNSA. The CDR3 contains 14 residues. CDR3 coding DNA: TGTGCCAGCAGCCCCGGCCGTCCCTACAATGAGCAGTTCTTC. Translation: CASSPGRPYNEQFF.

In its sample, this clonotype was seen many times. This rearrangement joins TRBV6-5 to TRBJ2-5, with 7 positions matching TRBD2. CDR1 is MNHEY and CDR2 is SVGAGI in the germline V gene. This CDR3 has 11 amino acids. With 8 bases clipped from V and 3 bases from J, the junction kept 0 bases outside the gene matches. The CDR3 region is CASGGEETQYF. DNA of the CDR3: TGTGCCAGCGGGGGGGAAGAGACCCAGTACTTC.

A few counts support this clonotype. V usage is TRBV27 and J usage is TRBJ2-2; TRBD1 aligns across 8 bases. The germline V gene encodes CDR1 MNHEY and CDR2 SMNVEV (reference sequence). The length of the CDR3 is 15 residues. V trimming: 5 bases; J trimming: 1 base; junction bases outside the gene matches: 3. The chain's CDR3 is CASSPGTGNTGELFF. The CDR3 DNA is TGTGCCAGCAGTCCCGGGACAGGGAACACCGGGGAGCTGTTTTTT.

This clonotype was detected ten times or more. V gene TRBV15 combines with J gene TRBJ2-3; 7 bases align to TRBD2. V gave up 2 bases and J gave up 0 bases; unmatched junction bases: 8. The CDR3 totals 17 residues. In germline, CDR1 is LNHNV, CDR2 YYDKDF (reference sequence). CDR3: CATSRRGAGTSTDTQYF. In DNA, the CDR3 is TGTGCCACCAGCAGAAGGGGAGCGGGGACTAGCACAGATACGCAGTATTTT.

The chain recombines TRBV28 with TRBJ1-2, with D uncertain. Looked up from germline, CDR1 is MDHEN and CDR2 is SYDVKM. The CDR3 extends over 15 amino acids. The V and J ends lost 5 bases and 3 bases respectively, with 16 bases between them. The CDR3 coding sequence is TGTGCCAGCAGTCCAAGGGTCCGGGCCCACTATGGCTACACCTTC. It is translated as CASSPRVRAHYGYTF.

The CDR3 protein is CASRRTGYGYTF. The CDR3 nucleotides are TGTGCCAGCAGGCGGACAGGATATGGCTACACCTTC. The chain has TRBV3-1 and TRBJ1-2; 7 bases are a match to TRBD1. CDR1 LGHDT and CDR2 YNNKEL come from the germline V gene (reference sequence). CDR3 length: 12 amino acids. The V segment lost 6 bases and the J segment 5 bases; nucleotides outside the gene matches: 3.

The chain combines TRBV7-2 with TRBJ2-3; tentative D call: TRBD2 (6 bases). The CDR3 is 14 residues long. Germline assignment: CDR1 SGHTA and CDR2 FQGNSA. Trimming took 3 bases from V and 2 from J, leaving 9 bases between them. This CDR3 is CASSLGTPTDTQYF. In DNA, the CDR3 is TGTGCCAGCAGCTTGGGGACTCCCACAGATACGCAGTATTTT.

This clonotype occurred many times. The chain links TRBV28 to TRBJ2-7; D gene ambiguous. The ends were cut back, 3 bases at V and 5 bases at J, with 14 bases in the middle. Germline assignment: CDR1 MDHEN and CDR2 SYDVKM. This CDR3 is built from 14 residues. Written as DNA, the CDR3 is TGTGCCAGCAGTTTGATCCCCCCTGACAACGAGCAGTACTTC. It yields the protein CASSLIPPDNEQYF.

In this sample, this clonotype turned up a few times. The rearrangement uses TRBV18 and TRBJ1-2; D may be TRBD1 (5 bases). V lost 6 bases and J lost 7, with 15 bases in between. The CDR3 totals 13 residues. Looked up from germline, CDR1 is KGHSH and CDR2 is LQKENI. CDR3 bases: TGTGCCAGCTCGCCGGTTGGGGACTCTGGCTACACCTTC. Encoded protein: CASSPVGDSGYTF.

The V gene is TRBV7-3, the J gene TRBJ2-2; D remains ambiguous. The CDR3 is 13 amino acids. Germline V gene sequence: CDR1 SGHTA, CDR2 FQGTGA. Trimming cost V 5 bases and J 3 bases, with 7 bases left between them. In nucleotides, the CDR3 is TGTGCCAGCAGCCTGCAGCACACCGGGGAGCTGTTTTTT. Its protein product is CASSLQHTGELFF.

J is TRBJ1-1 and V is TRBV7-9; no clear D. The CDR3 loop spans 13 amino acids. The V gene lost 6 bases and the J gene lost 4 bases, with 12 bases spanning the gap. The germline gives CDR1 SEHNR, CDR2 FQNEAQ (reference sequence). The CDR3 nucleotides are TGTGCCAGCAGGATAGACATATCCACTGAAGCTTTCTTT. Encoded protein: CASRIDISTEAFF. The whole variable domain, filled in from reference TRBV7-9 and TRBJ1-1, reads DTGVSQNPRHKITKRGQNVTFRCDPISEHNRLYWYRQTLGQGPEFLTYFQNEAQLEKSRLLSDRFSAERPKGSFSTLEIQRTEQGDSAMYLCASRIDISTEAFFGQGTRLTVV.

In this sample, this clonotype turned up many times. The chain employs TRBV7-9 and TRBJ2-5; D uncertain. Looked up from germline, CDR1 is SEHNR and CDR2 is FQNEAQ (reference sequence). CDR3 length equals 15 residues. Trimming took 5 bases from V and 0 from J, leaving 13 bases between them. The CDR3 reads CASSPRLQHQETQYF. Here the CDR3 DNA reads TGTGCCAGCAGCCCGCGGTTGCAGCACCAAGAGACCCAGTACTTC.

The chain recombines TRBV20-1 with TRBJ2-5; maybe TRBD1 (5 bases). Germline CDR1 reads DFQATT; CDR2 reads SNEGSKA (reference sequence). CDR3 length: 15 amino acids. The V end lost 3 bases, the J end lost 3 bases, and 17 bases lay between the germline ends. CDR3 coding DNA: TGCAGTGCTAGGTACAACAGGACACCTAAAGAGACCCAGTACTTC. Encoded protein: CSARYNRTPKETQYF.

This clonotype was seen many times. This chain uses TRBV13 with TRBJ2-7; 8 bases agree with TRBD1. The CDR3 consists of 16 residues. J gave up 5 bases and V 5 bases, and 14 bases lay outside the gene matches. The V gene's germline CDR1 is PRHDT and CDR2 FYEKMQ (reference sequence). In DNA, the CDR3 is TGTGCCAGCAGCGCCACGCTTTTCGGACAGGGAGACGAGCAGTACTTC. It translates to CASSATLFGQGDEQYF.

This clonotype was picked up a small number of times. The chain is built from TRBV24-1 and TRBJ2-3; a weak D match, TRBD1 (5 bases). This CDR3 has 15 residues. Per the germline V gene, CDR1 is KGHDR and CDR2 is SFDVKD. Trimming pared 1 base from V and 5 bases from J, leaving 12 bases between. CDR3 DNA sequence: TGTGCCACCAGTGATTTCGCCAGGGTTGAAGATACGCAGTATTTT. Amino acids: CATSDFARVEDTQYF.

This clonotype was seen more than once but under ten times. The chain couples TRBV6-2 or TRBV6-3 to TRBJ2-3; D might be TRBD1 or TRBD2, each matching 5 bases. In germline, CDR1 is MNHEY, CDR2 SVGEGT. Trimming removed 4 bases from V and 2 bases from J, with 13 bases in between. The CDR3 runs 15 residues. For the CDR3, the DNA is TGTGCCAGCAGTTCCGGGACCAGGACCACAGATACGCAGTATTTT. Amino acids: CASSSGTRTTDTQYF.

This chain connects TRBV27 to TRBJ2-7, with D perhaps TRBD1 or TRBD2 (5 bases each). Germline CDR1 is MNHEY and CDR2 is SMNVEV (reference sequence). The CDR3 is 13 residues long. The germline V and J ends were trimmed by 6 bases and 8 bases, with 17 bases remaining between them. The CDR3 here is CASSPHFRDQQYF. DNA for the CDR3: TGTGCCAGCAGCCCCCACTTTAGGGACCAGCAGTACTTC.

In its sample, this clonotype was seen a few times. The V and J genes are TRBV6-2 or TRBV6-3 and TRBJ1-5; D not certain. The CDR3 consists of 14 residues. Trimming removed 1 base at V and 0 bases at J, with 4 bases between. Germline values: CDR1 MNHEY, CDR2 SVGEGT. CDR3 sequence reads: CASSYYNSNQPQHF. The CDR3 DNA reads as TGTGCCAGCAGTTACTATAATAGCAATCAGCCCCAGCATTTT.

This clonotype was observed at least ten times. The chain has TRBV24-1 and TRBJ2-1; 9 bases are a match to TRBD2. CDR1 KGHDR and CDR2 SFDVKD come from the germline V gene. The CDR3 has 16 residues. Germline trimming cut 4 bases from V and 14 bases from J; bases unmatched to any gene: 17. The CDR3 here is CATSDPSSGGSSMKFF. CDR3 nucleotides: TGTGCCACCAGTGACCCGAGCAGCGGGGGGAGCTCTATGAAGTTCTTC.

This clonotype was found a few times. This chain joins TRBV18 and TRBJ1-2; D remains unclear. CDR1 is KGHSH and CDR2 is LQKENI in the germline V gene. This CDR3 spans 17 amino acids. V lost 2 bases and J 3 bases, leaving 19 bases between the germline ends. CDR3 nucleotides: TGTGCCAGCTCACCAGGGTCGTGGGCCACTACGCACTATGGCTACACCTTC. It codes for CASSPGSWATTHYGYTF.

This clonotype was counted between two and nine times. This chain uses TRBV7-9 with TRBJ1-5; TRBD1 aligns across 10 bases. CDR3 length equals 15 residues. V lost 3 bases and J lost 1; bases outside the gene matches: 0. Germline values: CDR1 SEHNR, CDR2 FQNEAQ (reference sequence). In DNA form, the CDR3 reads TGTGCCAGCAGCTTGGGACAGGGGAGCAATCAGCCCCAGCATTTT. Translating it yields CASSLGQGSNQPQHF.

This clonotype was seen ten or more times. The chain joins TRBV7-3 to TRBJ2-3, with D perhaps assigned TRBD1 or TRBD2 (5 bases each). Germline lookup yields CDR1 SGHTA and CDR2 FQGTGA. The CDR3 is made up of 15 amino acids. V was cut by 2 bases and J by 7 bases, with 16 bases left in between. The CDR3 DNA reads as TGTGCCAGCAGCTTACTCCGGGGCCCTTTGCATACGCAGTATTTT. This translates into CASSLLRGPLHTQYF.

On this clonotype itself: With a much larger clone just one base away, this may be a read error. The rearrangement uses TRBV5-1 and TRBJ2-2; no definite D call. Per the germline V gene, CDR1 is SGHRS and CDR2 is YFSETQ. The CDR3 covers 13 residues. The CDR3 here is CTSSLVPTGELFF. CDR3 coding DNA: TGCACCAGCAGCTTGGTTCCGACCGGGGAGCTGTTTTTT.